These 21 T cell receptor beta chains share one sample of origin, sequenced in a study of T-cell memory formation after mild COVID-19. In TCRdb, the 5' RACE reads were re-called with MiXCR into one record per CDR3 protein. The profile covers 58,000 or so distinct CDR3 sequences, with roughly 26% appearing a single time and 40% to 45% taken by the ten largest. Sequencing was done on a sample of PBMCs or a T cell subset sorted from them (not recorded which). These receptors came from a man aged 18 to 29 who had mild COVID-19 (a few samples of this study predate the infection). Cell type and time point are not known.

This clonotype was detected only a few times. The genes are TRBV6-2 or TRBV6-3 and TRBJ1-1; 11 nucleotides line up with TRBD1. CDR3 length: 15 amino acids. The J segment lost 2 bases and the V segment lost 6 bases, leaving 5 bases of the junction unmatched. The germline V gene encodes CDR1 MNHEY and CDR2 SVGEGT. CDR3 protein: CASSPDRGLNTEAFF. The CDR3 DNA follows: TGTGCCAGCAGCCCGGACAGGGGGCTTAACACTGAAGCTTTCTTT.

J is TRBJ2-3 and V is TRBV25-1; 9 bases match TRBD2. CDR3 size: 16 residues. CDR1 and CDR2 (germline): MGHDK, SYGVNS. V shed 1 base, J shed 4 bases, and the junction held 6 bases outside the gene matches. The CDR3 loop reads CASSESGSGGPDTQYF. For the CDR3, the DNA is TGTGCCAGCAGTGAATCAGGTAGCGGGGGCCCAGATACGCAGTATTTT.

This clonotype has just a few counts. The chain links TRBV4-3 to TRBJ2-6, with 8 bases fitting TRBD1. The J segment lost 0 bases and the V segment lost 5 bases, leaving 24 bases of the junction unmatched. CDR1 is LGHNA and CDR2 is YSLEER in the germline V gene. This CDR3 contains 23 residues. The DNA for the CDR3 is TGCGCCAGCAGCTCCTGGGGTTTGGCCCAGCCGGGACAGGTCCTCTCTGGGGCCAACGTCCTGACTTTC. Protein product: CASSSWGLAQPGQVLSGANVLTF.

This clonotype was observed a single time. The rearrangement links TRBV4-2 to TRBJ1-5; the D is unclear. Germline V gene sequence: CDR1 LGHNA, CDR2 YNFKEQ. The ends were cut back, 0 bases at V and 0 bases at J, with 9 bases in the middle. CDR3 length equals 16 residues. CDR3 bases: TGTGCCAGCAGCCAAGAAGCCGCAGCTAGCAATCAGCCCCAGCATTTT. Residues: CASSQEAAASNQPQHF.

This clonotype has more than one count but fewer than ten. V and J are TRBV5-5 and TRBJ2-7, with 10 nucleotides matching TRBD1. Losses at the gene ends were 4 bases for V and 0 bases for J; bases not matched to a gene: 4. From germline, CDR1 is SGHKS and CDR2 YYEKEE (reference sequence). The CDR3 length is 15 residues. Here the CDR3 reads CASSNRDRGSYEQYF. CDR3 coding DNA: TGTGCCAGCAGCAACCGGGACAGGGGCTCCTACGAGCAGTACTTC.

The J gene is TRBJ2-3, the V gene TRBV12-3 or TRBV12-4; D possibly uses TRBD1 or TRBD2 (5 bases each). Trimming cost V 7 bases and J 2 bases, with 10 bases left between them. The CDR3 runs 13 residues. The CDR3 nucleotides read TGTGCCAGCACGGGGCCGGTCACAGATACGCAGTATTTT. Encoded protein: CASTGPVTDTQYF.

The CDR3 sequence is CASSLTGSHGEQYV. The CDR3 coding sequence is TGTGCCAGCAGTTTAACGGGGTCCCACGGCGAGCAGTACGTC. This chain uses TRBV28 with TRBJ2-7; a possible D gene is TRBD2 (5 bases). V lost 2 bases and J lost 6, with 14 bases in between. This CDR3 has 14 amino acids. CDR1 and CDR2 (germline): MDHEN, SYDVKM.

This clonotype occurred a few times. V gene TRBV7-9 combines with J gene TRBJ2-3, with D possibly being TRBD2 (6 bases). Germline CDR1 SEHNR, CDR2 FQNEAQ (reference sequence). The V gene lost 5 bases and the J gene lost 14 bases, with 20 bases spanning the gap. CDR3 length: 13 residues. This CDR3 is CASSIHGGALPYF. CDR3 bases: TGTGCCAGCAGCATCCATGGCGGGGCTCTGCCGTATTTT.

This clonotype was observed at least ten times. The genes are TRBV20-1 and TRBJ2-1, with 8 bases matching TRBD1. Looked up from germline, CDR1 is DFQATT and CDR2 is SNEGSKA (reference sequence). V gave up 5 bases and J gave up 3 bases; unmatched junction bases: 9. This CDR3 contains 15 residues. CDR3 in DNA: TGCAGTGCTCCCCGGACAGGGACTTTCTACAATGAGCAGTTCTTC. Encoded protein: CSAPRTGTFYNEQFF.

This chain connects TRBV7-9 to TRBJ1-4; D uncertain. V was clipped by 7 bases and J by 4 bases, with 16 bases between them. Germline CDR1 SEHNR, CDR2 FQNEAQ (reference sequence). This CDR3 comprises 15 residues. This CDR3 reads CASTGGRSLNEKLFF. As DNA, the CDR3 is TGTGCCAGCACCGGAGGGCGCAGCCTTAATGAAAAACTGTTTTTT.

This sequence joins TRBV7-8 and TRBJ1-2, with 10 nucleotides matching TRBD1. Unmatched junction bases numbered 10, after V lost 4 bases and J lost 5 bases. Germline lookup yields CDR1 SGHVS and CDR2 FQNEAQ. The CDR3 spans 16 residues. The CDR3 sequence: CASSWNPGTGAYGYTF. The DNA for the CDR3 is TGTGCCAGCAGCTGGAACCCCGGGACAGGGGCATATGGCTACACCTTC.

The CDR3 spells CASSHRQNMNTEAFF. DNA of the CDR3: TGTGCCAGCAGCCACCGACAGAACATGAACACTGAAGCTTTCTTT. This chain uses TRBV7-6 with TRBJ1-1; D possibly corresponds to TRBD1 (5 bases). CDR1 and CDR2 (germline): SGHVS, FNYEAQ. V was cut by 5 bases and J by 0 bases, with 13 bases left in between. The CDR3 is 15 amino acids.

This chain joins TRBV5-1 and TRBJ2-3; TRBD1 matches 8 bases. V dropped 5 bases and J dropped 6; count of bases not matched to a gene: 5. The germline V gene encodes CDR1 SGHRS and CDR2 YFSETQ. CDR3 length equals 13 residues. CDR3 sequence: CASRETGDDTQYF. The CDR3 region has the DNA TGCGCCAGCAGGGAGACAGGGGACGATACGCAGTATTTT. Variable domain in full (rest from reference TRBV5-1 and TRBJ2-3): KAGVTQTPRYLIKTRGQQVTLSCSPISGHRSVSWYQQTPGQGLQFLFEYFSETQRNKGNFPGRFSGRQFSNSRSEMNVSTLELGDSALYLCASRETGDDTQYFGPGTRLTVL.

This clonotype was observed a few times. The rearrangement joins TRBV4-3 to TRBJ2-2; tentative D call: TRBD2 (6 bases). V lost 1 base and J lost 6, with 12 bases in between. Per germline, CDR1 LGHNA and CDR2 YSLEER. The CDR3 runs 15 residues. The CDR3 nucleotides are TGCGCCAGCAGCCAAGCCCTGAAGCGGGCCGGGGAGCTGTTTTTT. Residues: CASSQALKRAGELFF.

CDR3 region: CASSQRTSGELTDTQYF. The CDR3, as DNA: TGCGCCAGCAGCCAACGGACTAGCGGGGAACTCACAGATACGCAGTATTTT. This chain links TRBV4-3 with TRBJ2-3, with 12 bases aligning to TRBD2. CDR3 length equals 17 residues. J lost 2 bases, V lost 2 bases, and 5 bases had no gene match. Looked up from germline, CDR1 is LGHNA and CDR2 is YSLEER.

The rearrangement uses TRBV7-6 and TRBJ2-1; perhaps TRBD2 as D (6 bases). This CDR3 is 10 amino acids long. CDR1 and CDR2 (germline): SGHVS, FNYEAQ. Trimming pared 8 bases from V and 7 bases from J, leaving 6 bases between. The CDR3 here is CASGGNEQFF. The CDR3 DNA follows: TGTGCCAGCGGGGGGAATGAGCAGTTCTTC. Based on the CDR3 plus reference TRBV7-6 and TRBJ2-1, the full variable domain is GAGVSQSPRYKVTKRGQDVALRCDPISGHVSLYWYRQALGQGPEFLTYFNYEAQQDKSGLPNDRFSAERPEGSISTLTIQRTEQRDSAMYRCASGGNEQFFGPGTRLTVL.

This chain uses TRBV7-9 with TRBJ2-7; D ambiguous. Germline values: CDR1 SEHNR, CDR2 FQNEAQ (reference sequence). V was trimmed by 2 bases and J by 6 bases, leaving 8 bases between them. The CDR3 contains 12 residues. The CDR3 region has the DNA TGTGCCAGCAGCTTACATCCGGGCGAGCAGTACTTC. Translated: CASSLHPGEQYF. Drawing the rest from reference TRBV7-9 and TRBJ2-7, the complete variable domain is DTGVSQNPRHKITKRGQNVTFRCDPISEHNRLYWYRQTLGQGPEFLTYFQNEAQLEKSRLLSDRFSAERPKGSFSTLEIQRTEQGDSAMYLCASSLHPGEQYFGPGTRLTVT.

V is TRBV7-6 and J is TRBJ2-6; TRBD1 might be the D (6 bases). This CDR3 spans 19 amino acids. Trimming took off 2 bases at V and 1 base at J, with 18 bases between the two ends. Germline lookup yields CDR1 SGHVS and CDR2 FNYEAQ. The DNA for the CDR3 is TGTGCCAGCAGCTTATATCAGGGGTCGACTTTATCTGGGGCCAACGTCCTGACTTTC. Translation gives CASSLYQGSTLSGANVLTF.

In DNA, the CDR3 is TGTGCCAGCAGCTTAGTAGTGGGAGACGGGGAGCTGTTTTTT. This sequence encodes CASSLVVGDGELFF. The gene calls are TRBV11-3 and TRBJ2-2; weak D call: TRBD2 (5 bases). The CDR3 is made up of 14 amino acids. V shed 1 base and J shed 7 bases, with 10 bases lying between them. Germline loops: CDR1 SGHNT, CDR2 YENEEA.

CDR3 region: CASSPSDGLGQFF. The CDR3, as DNA: TGTGCCAGCAGCCCGAGTGACGGACTGGGGCAGTTCTTC. The chain uses TRBV9 and TRBJ2-1; possible D gene TRBD2, 5 bases. The germline V and J ends were trimmed by 4 bases and 12 bases, with 17 bases remaining between them. In germline, CDR1 is SGDLS, CDR2 YYNGEE. The CDR3 covers 13 residues.

This clonotype came up a few times. The chain joins TRBV14 to TRBJ2-7, with D possibly being TRBD1 or TRBD2 (6 bases each). This CDR3 comprises 16 residues. Germline CDR1 is SGHDN and CDR2 is FVKESK. The V gene lost 1 base and the J gene lost 7 bases, with 20 bases spanning the gap. The CDR3 coding sequence is TGTGCCAGCAGCCAAGGCCCTCAAACGGGGGCGGATGAGCAGTACGTC. This translates into CASSQGPQTGADEQYV.